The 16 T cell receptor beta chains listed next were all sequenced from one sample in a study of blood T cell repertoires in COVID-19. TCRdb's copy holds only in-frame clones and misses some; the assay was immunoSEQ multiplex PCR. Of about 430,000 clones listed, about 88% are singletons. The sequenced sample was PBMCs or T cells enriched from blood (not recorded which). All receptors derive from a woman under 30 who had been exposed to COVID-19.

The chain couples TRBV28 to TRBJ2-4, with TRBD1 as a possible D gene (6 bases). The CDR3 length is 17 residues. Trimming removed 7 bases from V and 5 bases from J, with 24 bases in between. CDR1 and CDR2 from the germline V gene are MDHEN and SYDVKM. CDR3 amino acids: CASTDPLRTGYQNIQYF. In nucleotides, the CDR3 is TGTGCCAGCACCGACCCCCTCCGAACAGGGTACCAAAACATTCAGTACTTC.

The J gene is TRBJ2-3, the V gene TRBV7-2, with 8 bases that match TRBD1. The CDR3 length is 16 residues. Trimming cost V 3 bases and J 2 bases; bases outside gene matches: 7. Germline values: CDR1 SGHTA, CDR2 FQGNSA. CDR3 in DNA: TGTGCCAGCAGCTTCCAGGGGGCTTACCTCACAGATACGCAGTATTTT. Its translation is CASSFQGAYLTDTQYF.

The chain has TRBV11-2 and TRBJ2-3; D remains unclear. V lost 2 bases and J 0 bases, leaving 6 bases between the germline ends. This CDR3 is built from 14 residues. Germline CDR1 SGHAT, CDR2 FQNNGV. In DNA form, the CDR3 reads TGTGCCAGCAGCTTATGGGCTAGCACAGATACGCAGTATTTT. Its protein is CASSLWASTDTQYF.

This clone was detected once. CDR3 sequence (DNA): TGTGCCAGCGGACAGGGGGACGGCTACACCTTC. The encoded protein is CASGQGDGYTF. The chain couples TRBV2 to TRBJ1-2, with 10 bases lining up with TRBD1. The CDR3 runs 11 residues. With V trimmed by 8 bases and J by 8 bases, 2 bases remained unmatched. The germline V gene has CDR1 SNHLY and CDR2 FYNNEI.

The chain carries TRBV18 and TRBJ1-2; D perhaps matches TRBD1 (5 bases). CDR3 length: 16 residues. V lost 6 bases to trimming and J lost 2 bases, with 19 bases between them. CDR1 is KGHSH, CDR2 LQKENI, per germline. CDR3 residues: CASSRLGGENNYGYTF. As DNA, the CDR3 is TGTGCCAGCTCGCGCCTAGGAGGGGAGAACAACTATGGCTACACCTTC.

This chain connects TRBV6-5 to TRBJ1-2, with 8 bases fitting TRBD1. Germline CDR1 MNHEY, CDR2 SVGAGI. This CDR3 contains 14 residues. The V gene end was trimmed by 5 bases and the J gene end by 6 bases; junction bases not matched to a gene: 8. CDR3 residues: CASSPLDRADGYTF. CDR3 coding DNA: TGTGCCAGCAGTCCCCTGGACAGGGCTGATGGCTACACCTTC.

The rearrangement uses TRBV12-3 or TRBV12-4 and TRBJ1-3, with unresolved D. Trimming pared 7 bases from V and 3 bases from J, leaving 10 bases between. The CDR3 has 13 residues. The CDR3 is CASILGVGNTIYF. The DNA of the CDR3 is TGTGCCAGCATCTTGGGAGTTGGAAACACCATATATTTT.

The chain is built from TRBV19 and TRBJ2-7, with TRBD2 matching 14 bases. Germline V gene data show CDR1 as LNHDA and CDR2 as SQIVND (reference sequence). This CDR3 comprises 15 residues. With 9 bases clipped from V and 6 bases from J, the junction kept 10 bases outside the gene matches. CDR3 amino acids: CASSDFGLAGGEQYF. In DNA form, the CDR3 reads TGTGCCAGCTCAGACTTCGGACTAGCGGGAGGCGAGCAGTACTTC.

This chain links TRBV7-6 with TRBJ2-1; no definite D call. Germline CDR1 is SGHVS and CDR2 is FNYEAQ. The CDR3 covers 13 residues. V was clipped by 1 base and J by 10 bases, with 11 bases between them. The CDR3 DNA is TGTGCCAGCAGCTTAGGCTCAGAGGCCGAGCAGTTCTTC. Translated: CASSLGSEAEQFF.

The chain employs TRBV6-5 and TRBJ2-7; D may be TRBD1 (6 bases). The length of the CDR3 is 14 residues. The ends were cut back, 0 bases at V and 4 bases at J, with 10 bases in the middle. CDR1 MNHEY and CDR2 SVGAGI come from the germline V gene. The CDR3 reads CASSYSWDKYEQYF. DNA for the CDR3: TGTGCCAGCAGTTACTCTTGGGACAAATACGAGCAGTACTTC.

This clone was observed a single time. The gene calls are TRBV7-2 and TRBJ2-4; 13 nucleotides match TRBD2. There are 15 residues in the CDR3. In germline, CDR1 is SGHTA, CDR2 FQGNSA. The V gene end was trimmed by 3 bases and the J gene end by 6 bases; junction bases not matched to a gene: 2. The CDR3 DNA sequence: TGTGCCAGCAGCTTGGGACTAGCGGGGCCAAACATTCAGTACTTC. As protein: CASSLGLAGPNIQYF.

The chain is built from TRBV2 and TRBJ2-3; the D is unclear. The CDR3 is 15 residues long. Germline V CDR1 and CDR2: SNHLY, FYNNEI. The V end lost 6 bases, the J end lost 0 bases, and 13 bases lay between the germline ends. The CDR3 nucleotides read TGTGCCAGCAGCCCTGACTCCACTAGCACAGATACGCAGTATTTT. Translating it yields CASSPDSTSTDTQYF.

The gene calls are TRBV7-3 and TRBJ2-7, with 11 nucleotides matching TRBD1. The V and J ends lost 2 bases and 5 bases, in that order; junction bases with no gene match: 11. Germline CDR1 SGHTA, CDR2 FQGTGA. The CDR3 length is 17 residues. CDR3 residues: CASSLLPPGQGVHEQYF. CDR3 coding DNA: TGTGCCAGCAGCTTACTTCCGCCGGGACAGGGGGTCCACGAGCAGTACTTC.

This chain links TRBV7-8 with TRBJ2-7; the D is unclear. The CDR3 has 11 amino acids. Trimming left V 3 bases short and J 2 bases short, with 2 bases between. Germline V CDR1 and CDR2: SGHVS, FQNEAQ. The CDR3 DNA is TGTGCCAGCAGCTTCACCTACGAGCAGTACTTC. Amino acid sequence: CASSFTYEQYF.

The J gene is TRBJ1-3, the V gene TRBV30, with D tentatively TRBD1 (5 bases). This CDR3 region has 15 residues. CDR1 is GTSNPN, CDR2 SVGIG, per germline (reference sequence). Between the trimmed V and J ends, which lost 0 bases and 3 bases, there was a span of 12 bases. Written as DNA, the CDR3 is TGTGCCTGGAGTGTAGGGGCCTCACTTGGAAACACCATATATTTT. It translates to CAWSVGASLGNTIYF.

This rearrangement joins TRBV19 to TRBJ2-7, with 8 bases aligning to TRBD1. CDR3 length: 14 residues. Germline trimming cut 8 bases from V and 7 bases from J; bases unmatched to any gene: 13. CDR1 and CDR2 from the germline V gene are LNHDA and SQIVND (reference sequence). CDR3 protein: CASRQIGQGGEQYF. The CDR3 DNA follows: TGTGCCAGTCGACAAATCGGACAGGGCGGGGAGCAGTACTTC.